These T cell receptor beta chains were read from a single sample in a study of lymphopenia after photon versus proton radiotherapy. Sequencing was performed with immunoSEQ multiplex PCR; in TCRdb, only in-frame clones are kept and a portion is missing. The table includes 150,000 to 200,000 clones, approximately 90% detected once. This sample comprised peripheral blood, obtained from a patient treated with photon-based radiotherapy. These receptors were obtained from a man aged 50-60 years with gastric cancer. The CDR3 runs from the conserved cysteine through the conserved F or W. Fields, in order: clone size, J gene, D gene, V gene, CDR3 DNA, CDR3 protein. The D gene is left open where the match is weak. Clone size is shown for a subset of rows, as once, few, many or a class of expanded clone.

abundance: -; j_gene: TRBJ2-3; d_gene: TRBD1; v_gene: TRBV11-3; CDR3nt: TGTGCCAGCAGCCCAGGGGGATTCGGGACAGATACGCAGTATTTT; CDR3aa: CASSPGGFGTDTQYF
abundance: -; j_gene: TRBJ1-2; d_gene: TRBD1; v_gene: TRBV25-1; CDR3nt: TGTGCCAGCGGGAAAGGGACAGGCGACTATGGCTACACCTTC; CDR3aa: CASGKGTGDYGYTF
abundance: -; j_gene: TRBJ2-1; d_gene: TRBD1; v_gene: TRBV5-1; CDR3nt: TGCGCCAGCCGCAACCGGGACAGCTCCTACAATGAGCAGTTCTTC; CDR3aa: CASRNRDSSYNEQFF
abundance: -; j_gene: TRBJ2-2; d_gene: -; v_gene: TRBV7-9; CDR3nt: TGTGCCAGCAGCCTGGACACCGGGGAGCTGTTTTTT; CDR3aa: CASSLDTGELFF
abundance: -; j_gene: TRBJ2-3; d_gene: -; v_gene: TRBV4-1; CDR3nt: TGCGCCAGCAGCCAGAGGTGGGGCACAGATACGCAGTATTTT; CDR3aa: CASSQRWGTDTQYF
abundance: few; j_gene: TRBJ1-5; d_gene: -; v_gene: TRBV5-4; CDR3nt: TGTGCCAGCAGTCGATCCCCCAATCAGCCCCAGCATTTT; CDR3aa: CASSRSPNQPQHF
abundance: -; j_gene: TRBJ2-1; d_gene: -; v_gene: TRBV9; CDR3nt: TGTGCCAGCAGCCCCGACCCCCGGGCGGACTACAATGAGCAGTTCTTC; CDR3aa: CASSPDPRADYNEQFF
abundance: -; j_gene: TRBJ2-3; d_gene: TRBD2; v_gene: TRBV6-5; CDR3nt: TGTGCCAGCAGTAGAAGGCGGGAGGGGGATACGCAGTATTTT; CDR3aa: CASSRRREGDTQYF
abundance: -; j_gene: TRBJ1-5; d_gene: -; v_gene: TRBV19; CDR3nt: TGTGCCAGTAGTATAGATCTGCAGCCCCAGCATTTT; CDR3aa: CASSIDLQPQHF
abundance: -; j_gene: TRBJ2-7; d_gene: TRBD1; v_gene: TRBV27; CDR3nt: TGTGCCAGCAGCGACCGACAGGGTCTCTCCTACGAGCAGTACTTC; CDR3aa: CASSDRQGLSYEQYF
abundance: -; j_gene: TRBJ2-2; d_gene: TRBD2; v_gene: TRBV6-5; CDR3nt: TGTGCCAGCAGTTACTCCGGGAGGGCCACCGGGGAGCTGTTTTTT; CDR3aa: CASSYSGRATGELFF
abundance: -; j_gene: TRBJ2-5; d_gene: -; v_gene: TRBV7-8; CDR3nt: TGTGCCAGCAGCTTAGCGCCGCCTTTGGAGACCCAGTACTTC; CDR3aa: CASSLAPPLETQYF
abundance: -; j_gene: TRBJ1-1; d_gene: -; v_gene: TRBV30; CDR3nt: TGTGCCTCTGGCCGGGGGGGGAACACTGAAGCTTTCTTT; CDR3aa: CASGRGGNTEAFF
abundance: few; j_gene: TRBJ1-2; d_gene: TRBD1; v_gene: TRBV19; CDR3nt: TGTGCCAGTAGTATGGGACAGAGGTATGGCTACACCTTC; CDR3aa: CASSMGQRYGYTF
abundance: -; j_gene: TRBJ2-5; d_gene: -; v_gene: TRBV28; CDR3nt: TGTGCCAGCAGTTTACCGGGGAGGACTGCCAAAGAGACCCAGTACTTC; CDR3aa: CASSLPGRTAKETQYF
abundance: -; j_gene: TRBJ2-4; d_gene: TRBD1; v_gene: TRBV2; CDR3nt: TGTGCCAGTAGCAGGGGGAGAGACATTCAGTACTTC; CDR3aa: CASSRGRDIQYF
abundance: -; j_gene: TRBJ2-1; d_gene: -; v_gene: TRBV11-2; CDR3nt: TGTGCCAGCAGCTTACAGGGCAATGAGCAGTTCTTC; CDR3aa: CASSLQGNEQFF
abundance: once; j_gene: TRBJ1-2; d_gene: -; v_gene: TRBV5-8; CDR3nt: TGTGCCAGCAGCCGCCCTGAGGGGTATGGCTACACCTTC; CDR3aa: CASSRPEGYGYTF
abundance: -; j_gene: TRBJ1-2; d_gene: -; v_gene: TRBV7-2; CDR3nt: TGTGCCAGCAGCTTAGCAGGGATAAGAAACTATGGCTACACCTTC; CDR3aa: CASSLAGIRNYGYTF
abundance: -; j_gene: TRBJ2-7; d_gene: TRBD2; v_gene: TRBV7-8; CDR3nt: TGTGCCAGCAGCTTAAGGACTAGGGGAAACTCCTACGAGCAGTACTTC; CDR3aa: CASSLRTRGNSYEQYF
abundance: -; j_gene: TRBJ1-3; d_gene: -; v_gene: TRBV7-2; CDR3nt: TGTGCCAGCAGCTCCCGTATTAGCTCTGGAAACACCATATATTTT; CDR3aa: CASSSRISSGNTIYF
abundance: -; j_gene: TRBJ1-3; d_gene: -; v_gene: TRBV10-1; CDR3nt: TGCGCCAGCAGTGAGTCTACAGGGCGCTCTGGAAACACCATATATTTT; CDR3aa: CASSESTGRSGNTIYF
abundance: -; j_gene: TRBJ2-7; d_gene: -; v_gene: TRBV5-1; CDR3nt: TGCGCCAGCAGCTTGATCGGGACAGCGGGGTCCGTCGAGCAGTACTTC; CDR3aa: CASSLIGTAGSVEQYF
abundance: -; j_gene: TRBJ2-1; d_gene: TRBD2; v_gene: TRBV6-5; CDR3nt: TGTGCCAGCAGTTACTCTTCGGGACTAGAAAAGCAGTTCTTC; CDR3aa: CASSYSSGLEKQFF
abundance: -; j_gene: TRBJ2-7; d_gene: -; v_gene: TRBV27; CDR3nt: TGTGCCAGCAGTCCCTCAGCGGATCTCAGAACCTACGAGCAGTACTTC; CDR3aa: CASSPSADLRTYEQYF
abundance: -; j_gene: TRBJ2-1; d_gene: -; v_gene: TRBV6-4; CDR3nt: TGTGCCAGCAGTGACTTCCCCAGGGGAAGTGAGCAGTTCTTC; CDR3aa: CASSDFPRGSEQFF
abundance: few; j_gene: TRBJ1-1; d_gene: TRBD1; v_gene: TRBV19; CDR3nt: TGTGCCAGTAGTAGGACAGGGGCGAGGACTGAAGCTTTCTTT; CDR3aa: CASSRTGARTEAFF
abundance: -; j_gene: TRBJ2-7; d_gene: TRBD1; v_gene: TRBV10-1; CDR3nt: TGCGCCAGCAGTGAGGGACAGGGGGTAAGCGAGCAGTACTTC; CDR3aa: CASSEGQGVSEQYF
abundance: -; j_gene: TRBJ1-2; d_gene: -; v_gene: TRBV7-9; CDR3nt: TGTGCCAGCAGCTCCCGCCAAGTTACTTTTAACTATGGCTACACCTTC; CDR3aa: CASSSRQVTFNYGYTF
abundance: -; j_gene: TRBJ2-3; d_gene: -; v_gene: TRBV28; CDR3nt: TGTGCCAGCAGTTTAGCAGGGGGGGACACAGATACGCAGTATTTT; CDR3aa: CASSLAGGDTDTQYF
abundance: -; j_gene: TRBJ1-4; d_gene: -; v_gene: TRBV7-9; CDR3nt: TGTGCCAGCAGCCCCCCTAATGAAAAACTGTTTTTT; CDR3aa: CASSPPNEKLFF
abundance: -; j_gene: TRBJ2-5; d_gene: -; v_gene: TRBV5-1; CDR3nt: TGCGCCAGCAGCTGGATCCTCCAAGAGACCCAGTACTTC; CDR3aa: CASSWILQETQYF
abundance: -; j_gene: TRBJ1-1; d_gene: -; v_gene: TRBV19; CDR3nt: TGTGCCAGCTCCGGCGGCAGGATCTTGAGGAACACTGAAGCTTTCTTT; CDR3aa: CASSGGRILRNTEAFF
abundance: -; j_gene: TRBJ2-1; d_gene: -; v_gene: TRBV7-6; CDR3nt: TGTGCCAGCAGCTTAGCAGGAGACAATGAGCAGTTCTTC; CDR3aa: CASSLAGDNEQFF
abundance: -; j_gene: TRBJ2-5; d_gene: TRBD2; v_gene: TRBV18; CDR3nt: TGTGCCAGCTCACCACGACTAGCGGAAGAGACCCAGTACTTC; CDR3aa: CASSPRLAEETQYF
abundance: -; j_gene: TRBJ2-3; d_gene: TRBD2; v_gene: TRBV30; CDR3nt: TGTGCCTGGGTGGGAGGGGAGACAGATACGCAGTATTTT; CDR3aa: CAWVGGETDTQYF
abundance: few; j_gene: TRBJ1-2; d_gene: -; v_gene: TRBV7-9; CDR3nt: TGTGCCAGCAGCCCCTGGCCGGCAGGGCTCTATGGCTACACCTTC; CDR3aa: CASSPWPAGLYGYTF
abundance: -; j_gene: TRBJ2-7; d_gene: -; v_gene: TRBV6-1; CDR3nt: TGTGCCTCCCGGACCCAGCGGAGCCCCTACGAGCAGTACTTC; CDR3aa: CASRTQRSPYEQYF
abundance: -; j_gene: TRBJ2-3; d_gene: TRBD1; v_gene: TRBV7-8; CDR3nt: TGTGCCAGCAGCTTGGACAGGGCGGCTACGCAGTATTTT; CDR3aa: CASSLDRAATQYF
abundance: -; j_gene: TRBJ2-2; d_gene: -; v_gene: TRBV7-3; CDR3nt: TGTGCCAGCAGCCCGAAGGGACTCAACACCGGGGAGCTGTTTTTT; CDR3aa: CASSPKGLNTGELFF
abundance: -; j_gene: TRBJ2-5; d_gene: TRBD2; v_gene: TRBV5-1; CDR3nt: TGCGCCAGCAGCCCCCCGACTAGCGGGACCTTCAGGGGGCAAGAGACCCAGTACTTC; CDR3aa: CASSPPTSGTFRGQETQYF
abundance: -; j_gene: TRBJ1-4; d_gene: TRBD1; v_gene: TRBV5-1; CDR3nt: TGCGCCAGCAGCTTAGGGACAGGAGATGAAAAACTGTTTTTT; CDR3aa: CASSLGTGDEKLFF
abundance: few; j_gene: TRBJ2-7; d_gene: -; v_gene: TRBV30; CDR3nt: TGTGCCTGGAGAAGCGAGAGGATGGGCTACGAGCAGTACTTC; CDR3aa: CAWRSERMGYEQYF
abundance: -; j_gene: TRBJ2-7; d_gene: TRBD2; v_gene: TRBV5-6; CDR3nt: TGTGCCAGCAGCTTGGGGCCGGGAGGGCGGGAAGAGCAGTACTTC; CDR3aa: CASSLGPGGREEQYF
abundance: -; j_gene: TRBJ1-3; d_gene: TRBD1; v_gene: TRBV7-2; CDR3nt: TGTGCCAGCAGGCCCGGGACAGCAGGAAACACCATATATTTT; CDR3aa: CASRPGTAGNTIYF